This T cell receptor (beta chain) was found in a study of blood T cells in healthy people across ages. This clonotype was observed a single time. The antigen is unknown. General study results and limits: Possibly confounding the expanded clonotype changes was the fact that donor CMV status was unknown. TCR beta diversity per million T cells fell roughly linearly with age. Higher diversity and more naive CD4+ cells were features of long-lived donors, compared to aged donors.

The extraction recovered at least 5.5 micrograms of total RNA per sample. With a J-beta primer mix and a sample-barcoded 5' primer, a second PCR ran roughly 7 to 11 cycles. TCRdb processed the 5' RACE reads anew with MiXCR; each CDR3 protein has one entry. The table has roughly 700,000 distinct CDR3 sequences, about half seen once. This sequence was found in a woman in her sixties in good health. Sequenced material: blood.

In DNA, the CDR3 is TGTGCCAGCAGTCCAGGAGGAGCCTATTACAATGAGCAGTTCTTC. Translating it yields CASSPGGAYYNEQFF. The chain uses TRBV7-2 and TRBJ2-1; D possibly corresponds to TRBD2 (5 bases). Germline values: CDR1 SGHTA, CDR2 FQGNSA. With 6 bases removed from V and 4 bases from J, the gap between germline ends came to 16 bases. This CDR3 is 15 amino acids long.